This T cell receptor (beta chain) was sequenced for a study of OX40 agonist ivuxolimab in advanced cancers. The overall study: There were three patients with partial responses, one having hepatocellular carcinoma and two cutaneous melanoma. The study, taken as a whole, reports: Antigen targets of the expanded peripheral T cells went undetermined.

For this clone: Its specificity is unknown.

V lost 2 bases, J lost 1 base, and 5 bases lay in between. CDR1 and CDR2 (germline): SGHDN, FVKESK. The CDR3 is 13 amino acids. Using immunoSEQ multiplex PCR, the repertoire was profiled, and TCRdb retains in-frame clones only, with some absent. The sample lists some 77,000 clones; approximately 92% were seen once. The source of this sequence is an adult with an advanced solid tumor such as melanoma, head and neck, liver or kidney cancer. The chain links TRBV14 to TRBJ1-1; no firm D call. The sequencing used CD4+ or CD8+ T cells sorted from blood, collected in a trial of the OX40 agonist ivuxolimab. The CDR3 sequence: CASSQLQNTEAFF. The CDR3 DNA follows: TGTGCCAGCAGCCAACTACAGAACACTGAAGCTTTCTTT.